Listed here are 22 T cell receptor beta chains from one sample, sequenced in a study of human T cells and chemical hapten exposure. TCRdb itself ran the RACE reads through MiXCR, one entry per CDR3 protein. The data show more than 150,000 distinct CDR3 sequences, under 30% seen once. This sample's time point: patch test 3, about 24 weeks after DPC sensitization. Sample treatment: therapeutic diphenylcyclopropenone sensitization with weekly scalp DPC. This specimen was whole blood, taken in connection with sensitization to the hapten diphenylcyclopropenone (DPC). The receptor source for this set is a woman between 40 and 50 years old with alopecia areata. Some clones in this sample may be carry-over from other donors' samples.

The chain is built from TRBV20-1 and TRBJ2-7; 8 nucleotides match TRBD1. From germline, CDR1 is DFQATT and CDR2 SNEGSKA (reference sequence). V lost 0 bases, J lost 3 bases, and 4 bases stayed unmatched. The CDR3 extends over 14 amino acids. The CDR3 DNA follows: TGCAGTGCTAGAGAAGGGACAGGACTCTACGAGCAGTACTTC. Its translation: CSAREGTGLYEQYF.

This clonotype has more than one count but fewer than ten. V gene TRBV29-1 combines with J gene TRBJ2-3; D is ambiguous. Germline-derived CDR1 and CDR2 are SQVTM and ANQGSEA. Trimming stripped 7 bases from V and 1 base from J, with 9 bases between. This CDR3 has 12 residues. CDR3 nucleotides: TGCAGCGATCAGGACGGCACAGATACGCAGTATTTT. Translated: CSDQDGTDTQYF.

In this sample, this clonotype turned up many times. The chain employs TRBV4-3 and TRBJ2-2; D perhaps matches TRBD1 (6 bases). V lost 0 bases to trimming and J lost 4 bases, with 9 bases between them. Germline V gene sequence: CDR1 LGHNA, CDR2 YSLEER. There are 15 residues in the CDR3. CDR3 sequence (DNA): TGCGCCAGCAGCCAAGATCAGGGGAGCACCGGGGAGCTGTTTTTT. It yields the protein CASSQDQGSTGELFF.

The chain is built from TRBV7-2 and TRBJ2-7; tentatively, D is TRBD1 (6 bases). Trimming took off 0 bases at V and 6 bases at J, with 15 bases between the two ends. This CDR3 is 15 amino acids long. Looked up from germline, CDR1 is SGHTA and CDR2 is FQGNSA. The CDR3 bases are TGTGCCAGCAGCTTAGCAGGACAGCGATTGAGCGAGCAGTACTTC. Encoded protein: CASSLAGQRLSEQYF.

This clonotype has only a few counts. The chain joins TRBV20-1 to TRBJ2-2; D possibly corresponds to TRBD2 (6 bases). The ends were cut back, 6 bases at V and 8 bases at J, with 13 bases in the middle. CDR3 size: 12 residues. The germline V gene encodes CDR1 DFQATT and CDR2 SNEGSKA (reference sequence). In DNA form, the CDR3 reads TGCAGTGCGGGACTGGAAAAGGGGGAGCTGTTTTTT. Translation: CSAGLEKGELFF.

The J gene is TRBJ1-4, the V gene TRBV5-1; D remains ambiguous. The CDR3 sequence is 13 residues long. The germline gives CDR1 SGHRS, CDR2 YFSETQ. Trimming removed 4 bases at V and 7 bases at J, with 11 bases between. The CDR3, as DNA: TGCGCCAGCAGCACAGTCACCCTTGAAAAACTGTTTTTT. Translation gives CASSTVTLEKLFF.

This clonotype occurred a few times. The chain uses TRBV6-2 or TRBV6-3 and TRBJ2-2, with TRBD1 identical over 8 bases. Germline V gene data show CDR1 as MNHEY and CDR2 as SVGEGT. The CDR3 covers 14 residues. Germline trimming cut 6 bases from V and 3 bases from J; bases unmatched to any gene: 3. The CDR3 nucleotides are TGTGCCAGCAGCGGACAGGGACACACCGGGGAGCTGTTTTTT. Translated: CASSGQGHTGELFF.

This chain joins TRBV20-1 and TRBJ2-3; 11 nucleotides line up with TRBD2. V lost 4 bases, J lost 4 bases, and 7 bases stayed unmatched. This CDR3 spans 15 amino acids. The germline V gene encodes CDR1 DFQATT and CDR2 SNEGSKA (reference sequence). This CDR3 reads CSAIRGSGRADTQYF. CDR3 bases: TGCAGTGCTATCCGGGGTAGCGGGAGGGCAGATACGCAGTATTTT.

The V gene is TRBV28, the J gene TRBJ1-2; weak D call: TRBD1 (6 bases). The CDR3 runs to 14 residues. CDR1 and CDR2 from the germline V gene are MDHEN and SYDVKM. V was trimmed by 1 base and J by 6 bases, leaving 12 bases between them. The CDR3 loop reads CASSLFPTGNGYTF. CDR3 coding DNA: TGTGCCAGCAGTTTATTCCCAACAGGGAATGGCTACACCTTC.

The genes are TRBV4-2 and TRBJ2-4; no clear D. The CDR3 consists of 16 residues. V was clipped by 3 bases and J by 1 base, with 13 bases between them. Germline assignment: CDR1 LGHNA and CDR2 YNFKEQ. CDR3 sequence: CASSQDFTWAKNIQYF. In DNA form, the CDR3 reads TGTGCCAGCAGCCAGGATTTTACGTGGGCCAAAAACATTCAGTACTTC.

This clonotype was seen only a few times. The genes are TRBV29-1 and TRBJ2-3; D is perhaps TRBD2 (5 bases). Trimming took off 7 bases at V and 4 bases at J, with 9 bases between the two ends. The length of the CDR3 is 11 residues. Germline V gene sequence: CDR1 SQVTM, CDR2 ANQGSEA. As DNA, the CDR3 is TGCAGCGGACGCGGGTCAGATACGCAGTATTTT. This encodes CSGRGSDTQYF.

This chain links TRBV28 with TRBJ2-7, with a possible D match to TRBD2 (6 bases). This CDR3 is 14 amino acids long. Trimming removed 5 bases from V and 6 bases from J, with 17 bases in between. Germline CDR1 MDHEN, CDR2 SYDVKM. DNA of the CDR3: TGTGCCAGCAGTCCCCCCGGGAGAGGGTCCGAGCAGTACTTC. Residues: CASSPPGRGSEQYF. The variable domain in full, with the rest retrieved from reference TRBV28 and TRBJ2-7, is DVKVTQSSRYLVKRTGEKVFLECVQDMDHENMFWYRQDPGLGLRLIYFSYDVKMKEKGDIPEGYSVSREKKERFSLILESASTNQTSMYLCASSPPGRGSEQYFGPGTRLTVT.

The rearrangement joins TRBV5-1 to TRBJ2-5; 12 nucleotides line up with TRBD2. Per the germline V gene, CDR1 is SGHRS and CDR2 is YFSETQ. With V trimmed by 4 bases and J by 5 bases, 6 bases remained unmatched. The CDR3 is 15 amino acids. CDR3 sequence reads: CASSHTSGRSETQYF. The CDR3 DNA sequence: TGCGCCAGCAGCCATACTAGCGGGAGGAGTGAGACCCAGTACTTC.

The V and J genes are TRBV4-3 and TRBJ1-4, with D possibly matching TRBD1 (5 bases). The germline V gene has CDR1 LGHNA and CDR2 YSLEER. V lost 0 bases to trimming and J lost 9 bases, with 8 bases between them. The CDR3 length is 13 residues. CDR3 residues: CASSQDRTQKLFF. The DNA for the CDR3 is TGCGCCAGCAGCCAAGACAGGACACAAAAACTGTTTTTT.

This clonotype has only a few counts. The chain has TRBV7-2 and TRBJ2-7, with TRBD1 matching over 7 bases. Germline values: CDR1 SGHTA, CDR2 FQGNSA. The CDR3 covers 13 residues. Germline trimming cut 5 bases from V and 5 bases from J; bases unmatched to any gene: 6. The CDR3 region is CASSLDRANEQYF. The CDR3, as DNA: TGTGCCAGCAGCCTCGACAGGGCGAACGAGCAGTACTTC.

The chain has TRBV7-9 and TRBJ1-1; D is unresolved. The V and J ends lost 5 bases and 8 bases respectively, with 3 bases between them. The CDR3 consists of 9 residues. Germline values: CDR1 SEHNR, CDR2 FQNEAQ (reference sequence). The CDR3 sequence is CASSEEAFF. DNA for the CDR3: TGTGCCAGCAGCGAGGAAGCTTTCTTT.

This clonotype was seen a handful of times. The chain links TRBV7-2 to TRBJ2-2; D perhaps matches TRBD1 (6 bases). This CDR3 spans 14 amino acids. Germline lookup yields CDR1 SGHTA and CDR2 FQGNSA. Between the trimmed V and J ends, which lost 5 bases and 6 bases, there was a span of 13 bases. The CDR3 is CASSTKWTAGELFF. The CDR3 nucleotides are TGTGCCAGCAGCACCAAGTGGACAGCCGGGGAGCTGTTTTTT. The variable domain in full, completed from reference TRBV7-2 and TRBJ2-2, reads GAGVSQSPSNKVTEKGKDVELRCDPISGHTALYWYRQSLGQGLEFLIYFQGNSAPDKSGLPSDRFSAERTGGSVSTLTIQRTQQEDSAVYLCASSTKWTAGELFFGEGSRLTVL.

This clonotype was counted many times. The chain combines TRBV5-5 with TRBJ2-5; 10 bases agree with TRBD2. After removal of 4 bases from V and 0 bases from J, the junction contained 6 bases not matched to a gene. This CDR3 is built from 16 residues. Germline values: CDR1 SGHKS, CDR2 YYEKEE (reference sequence). The CDR3 is CASSPRLAGDQETQYF. CDR3 bases: TGTGCCAGCAGCCCCCGACTAGCGGGCGACCAAGAGACCCAGTACTTC.

This clonotype was counted between two and nine times. The V gene is TRBV7-9, the J gene TRBJ2-2, with unresolved D. The CDR3 has 15 amino acids. Germline lookup yields CDR1 SEHNR and CDR2 FQNEAQ (reference sequence). Trimming pared 2 bases from V and 4 bases from J, leaving 11 bases between. The CDR3 DNA sequence: TGTGCCAGCAGCTTAAATCTGCGGACCACCGGGGAGCTGTTTTTT. It yields the protein CASSLNLRTTGELFF. Full variable domain (outside the CDR3, taken from reference TRBV7-9 and TRBJ2-2): DTGVSQNPRHKITKRGQNVTFRCDPISEHNRLYWYRQTLGQGPEFLTYFQNEAQLEKSRLLSDRFSAERPKGSFSTLEIQRTEQGDSAMYLCASSLNLRTTGELFFGEGSRLTVL.

In this sample, this clonotype turned up a few times. This chain connects TRBV18 to TRBJ1-1; D ambiguous. Trimming pared 2 bases from V and 6 bases from J, leaving 16 bases between. The germline V gene encodes CDR1 KGHSH and CDR2 LQKENI. The length of the CDR3 is 15 residues. CDR3 bases: TGTGCCAGCTCACCATCTCCGGGCCGGGAGGCTGAAGCTTTCTTT. Amino acid sequence: CASSPSPGREAEAFF.

The V gene is TRBV29-1, the J gene TRBJ2-3, with D tentatively TRBD2 (6 bases). Looked up from germline, CDR1 is SQVTM and CDR2 is ANQGSEA. This CDR3 comprises 13 residues. V was pared by 1 base and J by 4 bases, with 9 bases between. CDR3 nucleotides: TGCAGCGTTGAAGCCGGAGGGGCAGATACGCAGTATTTT. It codes for CSVEAGGADTQYF.

The gene calls are TRBV20-1 and TRBJ1-2; D ambiguous. V was clipped by 3 bases and J by 2 bases, with 10 bases between them. Germline V lookup: CDR1 DFQATT, CDR2 SNEGSKA (reference sequence). The CDR3 is 13 residues long. The CDR3 here is CSARRGRNYGYTF. In DNA, the CDR3 is TGCAGTGCTAGGCGCGGAAGAAACTATGGCTACACCTTC.